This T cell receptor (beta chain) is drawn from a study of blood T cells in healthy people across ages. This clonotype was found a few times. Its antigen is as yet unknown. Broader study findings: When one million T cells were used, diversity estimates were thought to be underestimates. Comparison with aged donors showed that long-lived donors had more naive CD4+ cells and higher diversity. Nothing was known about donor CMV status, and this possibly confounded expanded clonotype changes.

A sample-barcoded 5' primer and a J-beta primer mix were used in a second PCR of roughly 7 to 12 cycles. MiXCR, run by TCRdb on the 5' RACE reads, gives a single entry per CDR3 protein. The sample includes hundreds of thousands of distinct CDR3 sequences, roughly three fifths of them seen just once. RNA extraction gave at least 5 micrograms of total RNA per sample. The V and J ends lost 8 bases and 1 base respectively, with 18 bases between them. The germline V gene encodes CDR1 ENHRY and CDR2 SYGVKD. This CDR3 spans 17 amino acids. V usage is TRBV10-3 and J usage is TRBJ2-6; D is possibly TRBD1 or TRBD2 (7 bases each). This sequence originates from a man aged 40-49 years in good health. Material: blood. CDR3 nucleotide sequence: TGTGCCATCGGGAGGGACAGCCCTCTGTCTGGGGCCAACGTCCTGACTTTC. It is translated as CAIGRDSPLSGANVLTF.